These 14 T cell receptor beta chains originate from one sample sequenced in a study of cytomegalovirus exposure and HLA in healthy donors. 13 Jbeta primers and 60 Vbeta primers were used for the PCR. Sequencing was performed with immunoSEQ multiplex PCR; in TCRdb, only in-frame clones are kept and a portion is missing. The sample contains 150,000 to 200,000 clones, more than 70% of which appear only once. The sequencing input was PBMCs. The receptors originated from a male donor in good health and CMV-seronegative.

This chain links TRBV10-3 with TRBJ2-7; TRBD2 matches 8 bases. This CDR3 has 15 residues. The V gene end was trimmed by 4 bases and the J gene end by 7 bases; junction bases not matched to a gene: 12. The germline V gene has CDR1 ENHRY and CDR2 SYGVKD. CDR3 protein: CAISGFRREAQEQYF. Written as DNA, the CDR3 is TGTGCCATCAGTGGTTTTCGGCGGGAGGCTCAAGAGCAGTACTTC.

This clone was counted a few times. CDR3 loop: CASSVLAGEETQYF. Here the CDR3 DNA reads TGTGCCAGTAGTGTTCTAGCGGGAGAAGAGACCCAGTACTTC. This chain connects TRBV19 to TRBJ2-5; 10 nucleotides agree with TRBD2. The J segment lost 3 bases and the V segment lost 5 bases, leaving 3 bases of the junction unmatched. The CDR3 is 14 amino acids. Germline CDR1 and CDR2: LNHDA and SQIVND (reference sequence).

J is TRBJ2-1 and V is TRBV2, with 12 bases identical to TRBD2. This CDR3 is 15 amino acids long. V shed 7 bases, J shed 2 bases, and the junction held 3 bases outside the gene matches. Looked up from germline, CDR1 is SNHLY and CDR2 is FYNNEI. The CDR3 coding sequence is TGTGCCAGCACCCGGACTAGCGGGACCTACAATGAGCAGTTCTTC. Its translation: CASTRTSGTYNEQFF. Drawing the rest from reference TRBV2 and TRBJ2-1, the complete variable domain is EPEVTQTPSHQVTQMGQEVILRCVPISNHLYFYWYRQILGQKVEFLVSFYNNEISEKSEIFDDQFSVERPDGSNFTLKIRSTKLEDSAMYFCASTRTSGTYNEQFFGPGTRLTVL.

This chain links TRBV11-1 with TRBJ1-3, with 7 nucleotides matching TRBD1. After removal of 5 bases from V and 3 bases from J, the junction contained 4 bases not matched to a gene. The CDR3 covers 14 residues. Germline V lookup: CDR1 SGHAT, CDR2 FQDESV (reference sequence). The CDR3 nucleotides read TGTGCCAGCAGCCGAACAGGGGTTGGAAACACCATATATTTT. Protein sequence: CASSRTGVGNTIYF.

The chain couples TRBV7-2 to TRBJ2-7, with TRBD1 as a possible D gene (6 bases). Trimming took 4 bases from V and 3 from J, leaving 19 bases between them. The germline gives CDR1 SGHTA, CDR2 FQGNSA. The CDR3 loop spans 16 amino acids. The CDR3 DNA reads TGTGCCAGCAGCTCAATTACGAGACGAGGGGGCTACGAGCAGTACTTC. Translated, it gives CASSSITRRGGYEQYF.

The chain has TRBV6-1 and TRBJ2-5; tentative D call: TRBD2 (5 bases). This CDR3 has 13 residues. Germline CDR1 reads MNHNS; CDR2 reads SASEGT. Trimming shortened V by 2 bases and J by 5 bases, and 9 bases separated the two germline ends. The CDR3 region is CASSEMPGETQYF. CDR3 bases: TGTGCCAGCAGTGAAATGCCGGGGGAGACCCAGTACTTC.

V gene TRBV30 combines with J gene TRBJ2-1, with 9 bases identical to TRBD2. The CDR3 runs to 16 residues. Losses at the gene ends were 0 bases for V and 3 bases for J; bases not matched to a gene: 6. Germline assignment: CDR1 GTSNPN and CDR2 SVGIG (reference sequence). This chain's CDR3 is CAWSVTGTSYYNEQFF. Here the CDR3 DNA reads TGTGCCTGGAGTGTGACCGGGACTAGCTACTACAATGAGCAGTTCTTC.

The gene calls are TRBV30 and TRBJ2-7, with 11 positions matching TRBD1. V lost 5 bases, J lost 4 bases, and 1 base stayed unmatched. Germline CDR1 and CDR2: GTSNPN and SVGIG (reference sequence). The CDR3 loop spans 12 amino acids. This CDR3 reads CAWGDRGYEQYF. CDR3 DNA sequence: TGTGCCTGGGGGGACAGGGGGTACGAGCAGTACTTC.

This clone came up once. This rearrangement joins TRBV29-1 to TRBJ1-2; 7 bases are shared with TRBD1. Germline assignment: CDR1 SQVTM and CDR2 ANQGSEA. The trim removed 3 bases at V and 4 bases at J, leaving 5 bases unmatched. The CDR3 loop spans 13 amino acids. CDR3 sequence (DNA): TGCAGCGTTGACCCCCGGGACAGCTATGGCTACACCTTC. This sequence encodes CSVDPRDSYGYTF.

The rearrangement links TRBV7-2 to TRBJ1-2; no reliable D call. With 5 bases removed from V and 8 bases from J, the gap between germline ends came to 21 bases. The CDR3 is 15 amino acids. CDR1 and CDR2 (germline): SGHTA, FQGNSA. The CDR3: CASSPRLRRVQGYTF. Written as DNA, the CDR3 is TGTGCCAGCAGCCCGCGATTAAGGAGGGTTCAAGGCTACACCTTC.

The gene calls are TRBV29-1 and TRBJ2-7, with TRBD1 matching over 9 bases. J was trimmed by 5 bases and V by 4 bases; bases with no gene match: 3. CDR1 SQVTM and CDR2 ANQGSEA come from the germline V gene. The CDR3 runs 12 residues. The CDR3 reads CSVVGQGHEQYF. In DNA, the CDR3 is TGCAGCGTTGTGGGACAGGGCCACGAGCAGTACTTC.

The gene calls are TRBV6-1 and TRBJ1-6; D uncertain. From germline, CDR1 is MNHNS and CDR2 SASEGT. The V end was cut by 4 bases, the J end by 8 bases, with 24 bases between. The CDR3 totals 18 residues. CDR3 residues: CASSGSPGYPYADSPLHF. As DNA, the CDR3 is TGTGCCAGCAGTGGGTCCCCGGGATATCCGTATGCCGATTCACCCCTCCACTTT.

The chain combines TRBV29-1 with TRBJ2-7, with 7 bases that match TRBD2. The trim removed 7 bases at V and 2 bases at J, leaving 5 bases unmatched. This CDR3 has 12 amino acids. The germline V gene has CDR1 SQVTM and CDR2 ANQGSEA. Written as DNA, the CDR3 is TGCAGCGCGAGCGGGAAGCCCTACGAGCAGTACTTC. Residues: CSASGKPYEQYF.

This clone turned up a few times. The V and J genes are TRBV5-6 and TRBJ1-4; 8 bases map to TRBD1. Trimming at V came to 1 base and at J to 8 bases, leaving 10 bases not matched to a gene. The CDR3 runs to 16 residues. The germline V gene has CDR1 SGHDT and CDR2 YYEEEE. CDR3 DNA sequence: TGTGCCAGCAGCTTGACAGGACAGGGAGGGAGAGAAAAACTGTTTTTT. It translates to CASSLTGQGGREKLFF.